These 4 T cell receptor beta chains share one sample of origin, sequenced in a study of control samples from healthy donors and cancer patients. The protocol was immunoSEQ multiplex PCR, while the TCRdb copy is restricted to in-frame clones and leaves out a portion. The profile shows 170,000 or so clones, approximately 95% of them singletons. Specimen: blood. The receptors derive from a man aged 18 to 30 in good health.

V usage is TRBV30 and J usage is TRBJ2-7, with 7 bases that match TRBD2. V was pared by 0 bases and J by 1 base, with 3 bases of the junction left unmatched. Germline V gene data show CDR1 as GTSNPN and CDR2 as SVGIG (reference sequence). This CDR3 region has 14 residues. The CDR3: CAWSVLGGSYEQYF. In DNA form, the CDR3 reads TGTGCCTGGAGTGTACTCGGGGGGTCCTACGAGCAGTACTTC. The full variable domain, rest sourced from reference TRBV30 and TRBJ2-7, is SQTIHQWPATLVQPVGSPLSLECTVEGTSNPNLYWYRQAAGRGLQLLFYSVGIGQISSEVPQNLSASRPQDRQFILSSKKLLLSDSGFYLCAWSVLGGSYEQYFGPGTRLTVT.

The chain employs TRBV5-1 and TRBJ1-2; no clear D. This CDR3 is built from 14 residues. Germline V gene lookup returns CDR1 SGHRS and CDR2 YFSETQ. Trimming pared 3 bases from V and 4 bases from J, leaving 13 bases between. CDR3: CASSSEELGYGYTF. CDR3 coding DNA: TGCGCCAGCAGCTCCGAGGAATTGGGCTATGGCTACACCTTC.

This sequence joins TRBV6-5 and TRBJ1-5; no reliable D call. Per germline, CDR1 MNHEY and CDR2 SVGAGI. The V end was cut by 6 bases, the J end by 3 bases, with 12 bases between. This CDR3 spans 14 amino acids. CDR3 coding DNA: TGTGCCAGCAGGCGTACAGCGACCAATCAGCCCCAGCATTTT. Its translation: CASRRTATNQPQHF.

This chain joins TRBV6-1 and TRBJ2-1; 8 bases are a match to TRBD2. The ends lost 2 bases at V and 7 bases at J; junction bases unmatched: 4. This CDR3 is built from 14 residues. The germline gives CDR1 MNHNS, CDR2 SASEGT. CDR3 bases: TGTGCCAGCAGTGAAACCGGGGGGGGTAATGAGCAGTTCTTC. It yields the protein CASSETGGGNEQFF.